This section outlines one T cell receptor beta chain sequence together with its context. What this receptor recognizes is not known. No clone much larger than this one lies a single base away; base qualities are absent. These data belong to a study of CD8 T cells in ankylosing spondylitis (dated by TCRdb to about 2017). In terms of the full investigation: T cell receptor beta repertoires were profiled in healthy donors and ankylosing spondylitis patients so that disease-linked TCR variants could be found. The whole study cohort included roughly 110 healthy donors and 20 to 25 ankylosing spondylitis patients. Peripheral blood samples were taken, and synovial fluid was additionally collected from ankylosing spondylitis patients.

The listed sequencing device is Illumina HiSeq 2500. TCR beta libraries were prepared by quantitative 5'-RACE with molecular barcodes. For the original study's pipeline: To identify disease-linked TCR variants, a new computational method was used, one built on a probabilistic model of VDJ rearrangement. TCRdb handled the public reads itself, with Q25 trimming in fastp and clone calling in MiXCR, and kept productive beta chains. All rows with the same CDR3 protein become a single entry with the most common DNA and genes. V and J calls and clone size were set by TCRdb, not the authors. The sample yields about 340,000 distinct CDR3 sequences; approximately 14% were counted once. The ten largest clonotypes hold 1.1% of the sample. Here is what the overall study found, with its caveats: A TCR beta motif of eight highly homologous amino acid variants appeared characteristic of blood from ankylosing spondylitis patients. Some TCR beta motif variants had previously been reported in synovial fluid and blood of reactive arthritis patients, which suggested common disease-initiation mechanisms. Significant enrichment of the disease-linked clones was reported in matched synovial fluid samples from ankylosing spondylitis patients. The disease-linked clones had a CD8+ phenotype and were found at relatively low frequencies in peripheral blood.

The CDR3, from cysteine to phenylalanine, totals 15 residues. Solely the CDR3 DNA is kept, with 45 bases framed from the first base. CDR1 is given as SGHTA and CDR2 as FQGNSA, both from the germline V gene. V loses 5 bases, J loses 3 bases, and the germline ends lie 14 bases apart. The receptor chain draws on TRBV7-2 and TRBJ2-1; the D region may be TRBD1 or TRBD2, each matching 5 bases equally. This TCR came from a male donor with ankylosing spondylitis or in good health (not recorded which). Sample: blood, either unsorted or a sorted T cell fraction (not recorded which). The CDR3 amino acid sequence is: CASSNWGTRYNEQFF. The nucleotide sequence is given as TGTGCCAGCAGCAACTGGGGGACCCGCTACAATGAGCAGTTCTTC.